The TCR beta chain described here comes from a study of CD8+CD57+ T cells in acquired aplastic anemia. Study background: Sorted CD4+ and CD8+ cell DNA averaged roughly 3.2 ug.

All patients picked for sequencing had shown, by flow cytometry, an expansion of CD8+CD57+ cells. Genomic DNA acted as the template from which TCR beta VDJ combination and CDR3 sequence profiling were carried out. One entry per CDR3 protein results from TCRdb running MiXCR on the reads. The sample holds 210,000 or so distinct CDR3 sequences, about half seen once. With 0 bases removed from V and 4 bases from J, the gap between germline ends came to 13 bases. Germline CDR1 is LNHNV and CDR2 is YYDKDF (reference sequence). CDR3 length: 15 residues. V gene TRBV15 combines with J gene TRBJ2-7; D perhaps matches TRBD1 (5 bases). Material: sorted CD4+, CD8+, or CD8+CD57+ T cells (not recorded which) from PBMCs. This TCR derives from a human donor with aplastic anemia. CDR3 in amino acids: CATSREPGSAYEQYF. The DNA for the CDR3 is TGTGCCACCAGCAGAGAACCAGGGTCAGCTTACGAGCAGTACTTC.